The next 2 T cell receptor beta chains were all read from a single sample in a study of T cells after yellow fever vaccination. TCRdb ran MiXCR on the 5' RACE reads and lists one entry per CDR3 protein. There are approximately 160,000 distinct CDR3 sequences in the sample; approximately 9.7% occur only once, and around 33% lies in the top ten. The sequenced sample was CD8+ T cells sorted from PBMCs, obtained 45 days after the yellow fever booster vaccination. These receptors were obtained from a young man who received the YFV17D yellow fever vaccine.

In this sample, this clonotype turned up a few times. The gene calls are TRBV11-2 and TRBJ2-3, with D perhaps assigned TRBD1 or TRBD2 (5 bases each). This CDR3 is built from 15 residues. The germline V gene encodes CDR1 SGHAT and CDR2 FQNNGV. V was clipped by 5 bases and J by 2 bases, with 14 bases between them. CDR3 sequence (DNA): TGTGCCAGCAGCCCCCCGGGACCAGTCACAGATACGCAGTATTTT. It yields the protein CASSPPGPVTDTQYF.

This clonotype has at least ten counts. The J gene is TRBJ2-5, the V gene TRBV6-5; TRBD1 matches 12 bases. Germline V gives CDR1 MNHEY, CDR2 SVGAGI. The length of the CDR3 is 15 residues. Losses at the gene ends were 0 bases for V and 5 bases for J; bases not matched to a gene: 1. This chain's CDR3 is CASSYSGTGGETQYF. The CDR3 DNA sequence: TGTGCCAGCAGTTACTCGGGGACAGGGGGCGAGACCCAGTACTTC.